This TCR beta chain was sequenced for a study of blood T cells in healthy people across ages. The authors extracted at least 5.5 micrograms of total RNA per sample. V shed 0 bases and J shed 6 bases, with 14 bases lying between them. The CDR3 length is 15 residues. CDR1 and CDR2 (germline): LGHNA, YNFKEQ. The authors ran a second PCR of roughly 6 to 11 cycles using a sample-barcoded 5' primer and a J-beta primer mix. TCRdb re-derived calls from the 5' RACE reads in MiXCR, one entry per CDR3 protein. The sample holds around 620,000 distinct CDR3 sequences, 27% seen once. The chain employs TRBV4-2 and TRBJ1-2, with D maybe TRBD1 (6 bases). The receptor's source is a woman between 70 and 85 years old in good health. What was sequenced was blood. The CDR3 loop is CASSQDSRGGNGYTF. The CDR3 bases are TGTGCCAGCAGCCAAGACTCCCGCGGGGGCAATGGCTACACCTTC.